This T cell receptor beta chain emerged from a study of graft-versus-host responses after intestinal transplantation. Study-level background: The recipients all started with anti-thymocyte globulin induction and then took tacrolimus and steroids for three to four years.

Concerning this clone itself: Its matching antigen is unknown.

J lost 2 bases, V lost 2 bases, and 15 bases had no gene match. In germline, CDR1 is SGHAT, CDR2 FQNNGV. This CDR3 contains 18 residues. General study results and limits: Early declines in HvG clones that occurred post-transplant were associated with peak circulating GvH clone levels. Clonal ratios of graft-versus-host to host-versus-graft in allografts were high for patients exhibiting graft-donor T cell macrochimerism. Recipient marrow contained GvH clones, some of which appeared first in ileum or blood.

Libraries were prepared by immunoSEQ multiplex PCR; TCRdb keeps only in-frame clonotypes and omits some of them. The data contain over 75,000 clones, about 87% of them singletons. The TCR comes from a human donor who was the organ donor for an intestinal transplant. The specimen comprised unstimulated CD4+ T cells sorted from spleen or lymph node cells, sampled before transplant. V gene TRBV11-2 combines with J gene TRBJ2-7, with 7 bases identical to TRBD2. The DNA for the CDR3 is TGTGCCAGCAGCTTAATCTCCCGCTCACCAGCGGGGACCTACGAGCAGTACTTC. Amino acids: CASSLISRSPAGTYEQYF.